This entry lists 18 T cell receptor beta chains sequenced from one sample in a study of Graves' ophthalmopathy and Graves' hyperthyroidism. Beta-chain TCR CDR3 regions were amplified from RNA transcripts. The library came from an HTBI-primed first-round RT-PCR and a second-round multiplex PCR. TCRdb re-called the multiplex PCR reads with MiXCR, one entry per CDR3 protein. This repertoire shows about 220,000 distinct CDR3 sequences, under 25% found once; its top ten account for around 40%. Specimen: peripheral blood. All receptors come from a woman between 50 and 59 years old with Graves' ophthalmopathy.

This clonotype was observed at least ten times. The chain joins TRBV5-1 to TRBJ1-1; D gene uncertain. There are 13 residues in the CDR3. V was clipped by 0 bases and J by 4 bases, with 7 bases between them. Germline CDR1 is SGHRS and CDR2 is YFSETQ. CDR3 loop: CASSLGSGTEAFF. In nucleotides, the CDR3 is TGCGCCAGCAGCTTGGGGAGCGGCACTGAAGCTTTCTTT. The full variable domain, in which reference TRBV5-1 and TRBJ1-1 provide the parts outside the CDR3, is KAGVTQTPRYLIKTRGQQVTLSCSPISGHRSVSWYQQTPGQGLQFLFEYFSETQRNKGNFPGRFSGRQFSNSRSEMNVSTLELGDSALYLCASSLGSGTEAFFGQGTRLTVV.

Points on this clonotype: One end of the junction does not line up with germline, which may come from a read error. J is TRBJ1-6 and V is TRBV7-9, with D uncertain. There are 14 residues in the CDR3. Per the germline V gene, CDR1 is SEHNR and CDR2 is FQNEAQ (reference sequence). CDR3 amino acids: CAISLDISGLPLHF. CDR3 coding DNA: TGTGCCATCAGCTTAGATATTTCGGGATTACCCCTCCACTTT. Full variable domain (missing parts from reference TRBV7-9 and TRBJ1-6): DTGVSQNPRHKITKRGQNVTFRCDPISEHNRLYWYRQTLGQGPEFLTYFQNEAQLEKSRLLSDRFSAERPKGSFSTLEIQRTEQGDSAMYLCAISLDISGLPLHFGNGTRLTVT.

The chain carries TRBV6-1 and TRBJ1-3; the match to TRBD1 covers 7 bases. The germline V gene has CDR1 MNHNS and CDR2 SASEGT. The CDR3 runs to 16 residues. The ends lost 6 bases at V and 0 bases at J; junction bases unmatched: 8. CDR3 residues: CASSRDSESSGNTIYF. In DNA form, the CDR3 reads TGTGCCAGCAGCAGGGACAGTGAGAGCTCTGGAAACACCATATATTTT.

This clonotype has just a few counts. This chain joins TRBV12-3 or TRBV12-4 and TRBJ1-2, with no clear D. V lost 0 bases, J lost 7 bases, and 9 bases lay in between. There are 13 residues in the CDR3. The CDR3 region is CASSLARTVGYTF. CDR3 DNA sequence: TGTGCCAGCAGTTTAGCGCGGACCGTTGGCTACACCTTC.

This clonotype has a count of ten or more. This rearrangement joins TRBV19 to TRBJ2-1; D is possibly TRBD1 (6 bases). The germline V gene encodes CDR1 LNHDA and CDR2 SQIVND (reference sequence). V was clipped by 5 bases and J by 2 bases, with 19 bases between them. This CDR3 contains 17 residues. CDR3 protein: CASSDPQGTLAYNEQFF. CDR3 bases: TGTGCCAGTAGTGACCCGCAGGGGACCCTTGCCTACAATGAGCAGTTCTTC.

The chain couples TRBV28 to TRBJ2-5; 13 nucleotides agree with TRBD2. V was clipped by 5 bases and J by 4 bases; unmatched bases: 7. Germline V gene sequence: CDR1 MDHEN, CDR2 SYDVKM. The length of the CDR3 is 16 residues. The CDR3 loop is CASSQRLAGGRETQYF. The CDR3 bases are TGTGCCAGCAGTCAGAGACTAGCGGGAGGTAGAGAGACCCAGTACTTC.

There are many counts of this clonotype. The chain uses TRBV5-1 and TRBJ2-7; D remains unclear. The ends were cut back, 1 base at V and 6 bases at J, with 8 bases in the middle. Germline loops: CDR1 SGHRS, CDR2 YFSETQ. There are 12 residues in the CDR3. CDR3 residues: CASSLSRAEQYF. Written as DNA, the CDR3 is TGCGCCAGCAGCTTGTCTAGGGCCGAGCAGTACTTC.

This clonotype has at least ten counts. The J gene is TRBJ2-7, the V gene TRBV20-1; TRBD2 agrees at 13 bases. Germline lookup yields CDR1 DFQATT and CDR2 SNEGSKA (reference sequence). This CDR3 has 15 residues. V shed 3 bases, J shed 2 bases, and the junction held 4 bases outside the gene matches. Written as DNA, the CDR3 is TGCAGTGCTAGCTTACTAGCGGGAGGGACCTACGAGCAGTACTTC. Amino acids: CSASLLAGGTYEQYF.

The table lists this clonotype with many counts. V and J are TRBV9 and TRBJ2-2, with TRBD1 as a possible D gene (5 bases). CDR1 and CDR2 (germline): SGDLS, YYNGEE. This CDR3 region has 15 residues. V lost 0 bases and J 7 bases, leaving 13 bases between the germline ends. The CDR3 spells CASSVDGAGLGELFF. The CDR3 nucleotides read TGTGCCAGCAGCGTAGATGGAGCAGGGCTCGGGGAGCTGTTTTTT. Using reference TRBV9 and TRBJ2-2 for the parts outside the CDR3, the full variable domain is DSGVTQTPKHLITATGQRVTLRCSPRSGDLSVYWYQQSLDQGLQFLIQYYNGEERAKGNILERFSAQQFPDLHSELNLSSLELGDSALYFCASSVDGAGLGELFFGEGSRLTVL.

This clonotype was seen repeatedly, ten times or more. The genes are TRBV6-1 and TRBJ2-7; 9 bases agree with TRBD2. Germline V gene lookup returns CDR1 MNHNS and CDR2 SASEGT. Trimming took 7 bases from V and 3 from J; bases not matched to a gene: 10. The CDR3 length is 15 residues. As DNA, the CDR3 is TGTGCCAGCACCAACGCCGGACTAGCGAGCTACGAGCAGTACTTC. This gives the protein CASTNAGLASYEQYF.

V and J are TRBV6-5 and TRBJ2-7; tentatively, D is TRBD1 or TRBD2 (5 bases each). Germline V gene lookup returns CDR1 MNHEY and CDR2 SVGAGI. Trimming cost V 5 bases and J 3 bases, with 17 bases left between them. The CDR3 extends over 15 amino acids. The CDR3 protein is CASSHRTPSGYEQYF. CDR3 sequence (DNA): TGTGCCAGCAGTCACAGGACTCCCTCGGGCTACGAGCAGTACTTC.

The chain carries TRBV20-1 and TRBJ2-7, with 8 nucleotides matching TRBD2. V was clipped by 8 bases and J by 7 bases; unmatched bases: 13. The germline V gene encodes CDR1 DFQATT and CDR2 SNEGSKA (reference sequence). The CDR3 contains 13 residues. The CDR3 protein is CSLQRGGRREQYF. The CDR3 DNA sequence: TGCAGTTTACAGCGGGGCGGGAGGAGAGAGCAGTACTTC.

This clonotype was picked up many times. The chain is built from TRBV24-1 and TRBJ2-5, with 9 bases that match TRBD2. The V segment lost 4 bases and the J segment 5 bases; nucleotides outside the gene matches: 7. Germline V gives CDR1 KGHDR, CDR2 SFDVKD. The CDR3 is made up of 15 amino acids. The CDR3 region has the DNA TGTGCCACCAGTGAATCGGGACTAGCTGGGGAGACCCAGTACTTC. Amino acid sequence: CATSESGLAGETQYF.

The table lists this clonotype with a count of one. The chain carries TRBV27 and TRBJ1-2; no definite D call. The CDR3 is made up of 13 amino acids. CDR1 is MNHEY, CDR2 SMNVEV, per germline (reference sequence). Trimming pared 2 bases from V and 7 bases from J, leaving 11 bases between. CDR3 DNA: TGTGCCAGCAGTTTAGCCCGCACGACTGGCTACACCTTC. Residues: CASSLARTTGYTF.

This clonotype was observed many times. The chain uses TRBV19 and TRBJ1-1; 9 bases line up with TRBD1. This CDR3 spans 15 amino acids. The junction had 5 bases not matched to a gene; V was cut back by 4 bases and J by 2 bases. Looked up from germline, CDR1 is LNHDA and CDR2 is SQIVND (reference sequence). The chain's CDR3 is CASSTRTGANTEAFF. The CDR3 nucleotides are TGTGCCAGTAGTACCCGGACAGGGGCTAACACTGAAGCTTTCTTT.

V gene TRBV6-1 combines with J gene TRBJ1-2, with TRBD1 matching over 8 bases. The germline V gene has CDR1 MNHNS and CDR2 SASEGT. The CDR3 contains 13 residues. V was pared by 6 bases and J by 7 bases, with 7 bases of the junction left unmatched. For the CDR3, the DNA is TGTGCCAGCAGCAAGACAGGGGAGGGTGGCTACACCTTC. This encodes CASSKTGEGGYTF.

The V gene is TRBV5-1, the J gene TRBJ1-1; D gene uncertain. The CDR3 sequence is 16 residues long. In germline, CDR1 is SGHRS, CDR2 YFSETQ. The V end was cut by 2 bases, the J end by 0 bases, with 14 bases between. The CDR3 protein is CASSFKTAGVNTEAFF. CDR3 DNA: TGCGCCAGCAGCTTCAAGACGGCTGGGGTGAACACTGAAGCTTTCTTT. The entire variable domain, with the rest obtained from reference TRBV5-1 and TRBJ1-1, is as follows: KAGVTQTPRYLIKTRGQQVTLSCSPISGHRSVSWYQQTPGQGLQFLFEYFSETQRNKGNFPGRFSGRQFSNSRSEMNVSTLELGDSALYLCASSFKTAGVNTEAFFGQGTRLTVV.

This clonotype was seen a single time. The genes are TRBV6-2 or TRBV6-3 and TRBJ2-7, with 10 bases fitting TRBD1. The closer fit of TRBJ2-5 to the DNA end suggests the J call may be wrong. Germline V CDR1 and CDR2: MNHEY, SVGEGT. This CDR3 is built from 15 residues. The chain's CDR3 is CASSADRGRWETQYF. The CDR3 bases are TGTGCCAGCAGCGCTGACAGGGGGCGTTGGGAGACCCAGTACTTC.